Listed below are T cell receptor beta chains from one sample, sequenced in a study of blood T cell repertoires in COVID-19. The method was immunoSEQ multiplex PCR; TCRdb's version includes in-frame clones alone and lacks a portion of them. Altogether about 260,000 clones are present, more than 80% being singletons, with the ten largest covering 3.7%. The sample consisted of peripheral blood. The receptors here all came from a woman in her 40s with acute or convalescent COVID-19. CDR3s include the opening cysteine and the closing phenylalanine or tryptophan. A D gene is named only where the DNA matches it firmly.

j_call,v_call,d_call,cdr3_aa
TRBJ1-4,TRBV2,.,CASSEGLIRTNEKLFF
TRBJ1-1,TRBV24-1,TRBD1,CATSDSGAGGMTEAFF
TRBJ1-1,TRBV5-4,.,CASSSWGGSYTEAFF
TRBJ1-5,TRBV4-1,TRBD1,CASSQRTGEWPQHF
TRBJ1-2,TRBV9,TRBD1,CASSEPGQGRPYYGYTF
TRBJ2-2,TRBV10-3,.,CAISELAGNGELFF
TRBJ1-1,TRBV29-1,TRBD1,CSVDLRGQAATEAFF
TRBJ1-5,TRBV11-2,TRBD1,CASSLDGDRFLPQHF
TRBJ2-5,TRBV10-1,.,CASSEGGTGETQYF
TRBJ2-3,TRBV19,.,CASSSRHTDTQYF
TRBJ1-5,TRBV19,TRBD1,CASMTQGAHQPQHF
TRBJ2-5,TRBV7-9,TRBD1,CASSLPTGASETQYF
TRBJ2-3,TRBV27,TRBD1,CASSPRTGWARSGDTQYF
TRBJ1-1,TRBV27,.,CASSKTGGGLYTEAFF
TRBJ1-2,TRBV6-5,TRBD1,CASSYSPRGQVRGYTF
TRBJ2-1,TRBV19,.,CASSIYTQTNEQFF
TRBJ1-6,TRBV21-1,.,CASSKGRGSYNSPLHF
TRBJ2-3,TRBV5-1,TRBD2,CASSLAPLAGGTDTQYF
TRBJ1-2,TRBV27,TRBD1,CASSSGTGPSVYTF
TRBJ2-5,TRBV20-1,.,CSARYVETQYF
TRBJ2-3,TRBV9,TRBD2,CASSTLLAGRTDTQYF
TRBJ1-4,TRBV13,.,CASSLGAQKLFF
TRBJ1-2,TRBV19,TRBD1,CASSDRPNYGYTF
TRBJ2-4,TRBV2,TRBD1,CASSAGGPIQYF
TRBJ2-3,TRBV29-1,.,CSVVADRSSTDTQYF
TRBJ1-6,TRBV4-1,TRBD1,CASSQLPGQGNSPLHF
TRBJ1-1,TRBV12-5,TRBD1,CASGLVGTGTAQAFF
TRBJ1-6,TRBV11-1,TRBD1,CASSLAHSGTGDSPLHF
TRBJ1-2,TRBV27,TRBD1,CASSPHDRGSYGYTF
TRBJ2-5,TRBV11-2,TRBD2,CASSLGPGGLKETQYF
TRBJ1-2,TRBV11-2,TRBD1,CASSPSDRGLNYGYTF
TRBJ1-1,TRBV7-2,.,CASSSAPLGEAFF
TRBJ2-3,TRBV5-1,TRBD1,CASSPGGRTGKTDTQYF
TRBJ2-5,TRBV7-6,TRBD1,CASSIGQGEGQETQYF
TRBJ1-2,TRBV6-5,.,CASSFRSDTVGGYTF
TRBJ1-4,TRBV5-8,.,CASSPRHITTNEKLFF
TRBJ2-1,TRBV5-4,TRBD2,CASSWAPGAGGREQFF
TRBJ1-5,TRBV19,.,CASSIMGQGNQPQHF
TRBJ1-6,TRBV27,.,CASSFRSRRSQGRYSPLHF
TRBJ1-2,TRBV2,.,CASSEKGHPRGGYTF
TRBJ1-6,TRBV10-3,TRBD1,CAISESGQGLSNSPLHF
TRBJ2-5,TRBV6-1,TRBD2,CASSAASGGAFARETQYF
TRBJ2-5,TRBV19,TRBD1,CASSWDRVQETQYF
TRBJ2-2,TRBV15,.,CATSSTRDPTGELFF
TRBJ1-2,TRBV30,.,CAWTEGSYYGYTF
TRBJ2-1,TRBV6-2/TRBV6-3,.,CASSYGGNGGSTEQFF
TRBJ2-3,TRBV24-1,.,CATSDYNTDTQYF
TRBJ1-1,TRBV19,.,CAVSAGLNTEAFF
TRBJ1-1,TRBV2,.,CASSRNTEAFF
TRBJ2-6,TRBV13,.,CASSSPGDSLNSGANVLTF
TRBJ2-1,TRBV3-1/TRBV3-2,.,CASSQEPLETGNEQFF
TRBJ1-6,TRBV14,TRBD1,CASSQDKQGWSPLHF
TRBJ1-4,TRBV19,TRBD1,CASSLPGQGTNEKLFF
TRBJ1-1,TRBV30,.,CAWSVPRQAFF
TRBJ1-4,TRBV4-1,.,CASSRAGLLLDEKLFF